This T cell receptor (beta chain) was identified in a study of beta chain features in type 1 diabetes. The sequenced template was cDNA made from the entire isolated RNA. The data were produced by immunoSEQ multiplex PCR, yet TCRdb's version contains in-frame clones alone and is incomplete. The sample lists roughly 60,000 clones; over 50% were seen once. This CDR3 comprises 17 residues. In germline, CDR1 is MDHEN, CDR2 SYDVKM. J was trimmed by 0 bases and V by 7 bases; bases with no gene match: 12. Sequenced: Tregs from blood. This chain uses TRBV28 with TRBJ1-2, with 9 bases that match TRBD1. This receptor was identified in a woman younger than 35 in good health. This CDR3 is CASTRGRTGAANYGYTF. The CDR3 DNA reads as TGTGCCAGCACTCGCGGTAGGACAGGGGCTGCTAACTATGGCTACACCTTC.